This TCR beta chain originates from a study of beta chain features in type 1 diabetes. Findings of the study overall: Compared to healthy donors, patients appeared to have naive, central memory and Treg TCRB repertoires that were more alike.

TCRB transcripts that were expressed got sequenced, as all of the isolated RNA had been reverse transcribed. Samples drawn from stem cell-like memory T cells averaged around 1 million reads. Profiled with immunoSEQ multiplex PCR; TCRdb holds only in-frame clones, not every one. The repertoire has approximately 110,000 clones, 40% of them found once; the top ten carry less than 0.08%. From germline, CDR1 is GTSNPN and CDR2 SVGIG (reference sequence). The CDR3 contains 15 residues. V lost 4 bases, J lost 3 bases, and 13 bases lay in between. At least ten counts were recorded for this clone. Its antigen is undetermined.

The sequenced material came from stem cell memory CD4+ T cells from blood. The chain joins TRBV30 to TRBJ2-6, with a possible D match to TRBD2 (5 bases). The sequence derives from a young woman in good health. In DNA, the CDR3 is TGTGCCTGGAAAGGTAGAGGGAGTGGGGCCAACGTCCTGACTTTC. This sequence encodes CAWKGRGSGANVLTF.